This T cell receptor (beta chain) was observed in a study of lymphopenia after photon versus proton radiotherapy (dated by TCRdb to the late 2010s). In the study overall: Photon and proton radiation therapy were compared by the study for their immunological effects in patients with gastrointestinal tumors who developed high-grade lymphopenia. A cohort of approximately 20 patients with gastrointestinal tumors who received either photon or proton therapy and subsequently developed lymphopenia was included. The goal of the study was to describe how the two radiation modalities differ in their effects on the immune system.

Libraries were built with the immunoSEQ multiplex PCR assay. Alongside multiparametric flow cytometry, deep sequencing of rearranged TCR beta loci was used to profile the T cell repertoires. This is the immuneACCESS table as TCRdb keeps it, with only in-frame sequences that have V and J called. A part of the clones is gone; compared with another copy, unresolved V genes explain less than half, and the rest is unexplained. This sample has about 4,900 clones in its table, and roughly 88% of those were observed once. Clones ranked in the top ten supply more than 20% of the sample. Results the study describes overall, beyond this receptor: Across the cohort, an inverse correlation was found between a larger post-nadir drop in TCR diversity and overall survival time among patients who died. The authors looked at the survival association only in patients who died, and they framed better survival with proton therapy as a possibility rather than a demonstrated result. During treatment, patients who received proton therapy stayed relatively stable, whereas patients who received photon therapy lost naive T cells and TCR diversity and gained effector/memory populations. After the lymphocyte count nadir, photon-treated repertoires showed oligoclonal expansion, especially of CD8+ Temra cells, which drove the drop in diversity.

About this clone itself: Its binding antigen is unknown. There are no base qualities to consult, and no much larger clone falls within one base.

Trimming leaves V shorter by 8 bases and J shorter by 3 bases, with the junction holding 12 bases beyond the gene matches. In the germline V gene (reference sequence), CDR1 corresponds to LNHDA and CDR2 to SQIVND. Including the terminal cysteine and phenylalanine, the CDR3 comprises 15 residues. Here the CDR3 DNA is all that survives: 45 bases in frame from base 1. This TCR came from a man of 80 years or more with cholangiocarcinoma. This receptor chain uses TRBV19 and TRBJ2-7, with 8 middle bases fitting TRBD1. This specimen consisted of peripheral blood, obtained from a patient treated with photon-based radiotherapy. The CDR3 region has the sequence CASSPRQGNFYEQYF. The base sequence is TGTGCCAGTTCCCCCCGACAGGGGAATTTCTACGAGCAGTACTTC. With the portions outside the CDR3 filled from the reference TRBV19 and TRBJ2-7 genes, the complete variable region becomes DGGITQSPKYLFRKEGQNVTLSCEQNLNHDAMYWYRQDPGQGLRLIYYSQIVNDFQKGDIAEGYSVSREKKESFPLTVTSAQKNPTAFYLCASSPRQGNFYEQYFGPGTRLTVT.